The subject of this entry is one T cell receptor (beta chain). The CDR3 spans 13 residues. The germline CDR1 and CDR2 sequences are SQVTM and ANQGSEA. V lost 4 bases to trimming and J lost 1 base, with 10 bases between them. TCRdb's table, derived via immunoSEQ multiplex PCR, lists solely in-frame clones and lacks some. The repertoire holds about 960,000 clones, with more than 75% as singletons. Caucasian adults residing in Nashville, Tennessee made up all the donors. The data were taken from a study of shared clonotypes between healthy human individuals. Study in general: The donor group consisted of two women and a few men, aged 18 to 49.

The sequencing sample was made of memory CD4+ T cells sorted from blood. Subset given: CD45RA-negative fraction. The chain carries TRBV29-1 and TRBJ1-1, with no clear D. The clonotype was recovered from a man aged 18-30 years in good health. The CDR3 reads CSVAELGNTEAFF. The CDR3 DNA reads as TGCAGCGTTGCCGAATTAGGGAACACTGAAGCTTTCTTT. The entire variable domain, with the rest obtained from reference TRBV29-1 and TRBJ1-1, is as follows: SAVISQKPSRDICQRGTSLTIQCQVDSQVTMMFWYRQQPGQSLTLIATANQGSEATYESGFVIDKFPISRPNLTFSTLTVSNMSPEDSSIYLCSVAELGNTEAFFGQGTRLTVV.